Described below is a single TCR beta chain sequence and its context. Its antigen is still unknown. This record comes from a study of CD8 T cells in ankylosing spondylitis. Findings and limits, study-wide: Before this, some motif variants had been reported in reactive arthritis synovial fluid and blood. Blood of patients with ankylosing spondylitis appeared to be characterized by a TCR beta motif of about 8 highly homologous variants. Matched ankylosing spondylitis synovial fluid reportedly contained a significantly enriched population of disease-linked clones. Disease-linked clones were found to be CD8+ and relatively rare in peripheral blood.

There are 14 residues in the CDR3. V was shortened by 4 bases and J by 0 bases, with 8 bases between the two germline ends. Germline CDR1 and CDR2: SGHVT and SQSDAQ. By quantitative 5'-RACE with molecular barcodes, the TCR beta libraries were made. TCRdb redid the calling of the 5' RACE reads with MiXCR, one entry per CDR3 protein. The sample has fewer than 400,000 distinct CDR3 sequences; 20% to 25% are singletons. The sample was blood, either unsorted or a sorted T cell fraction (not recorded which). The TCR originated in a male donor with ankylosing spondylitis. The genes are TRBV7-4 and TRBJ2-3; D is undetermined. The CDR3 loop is CASSSLQSTDTQYF. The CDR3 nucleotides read TGTGCCAGCAGCTCGCTACAGAGCACAGATACGCAGTATTTT.